These T cell receptor beta chains were read from a single sample in a study of beta chain features in type 1 diabetes. TCRdb keeps only in-frame clones here, not all; method: immunoSEQ multiplex PCR. The sample records about 150,000 clones, 11% being singletons. Sequenced material: central memory CD4+ T cells from blood. These receptors originate from a man aged 18 to 30 in good health. CDR3s include the opening cysteine and the closing phenylalanine or tryptophan. D genes are given only for firm matches. The size field is filled for only some rows; it gives once, few, many or a size class.

>TRBD1|TRBJ1-6|few|TRBV4-3
CASSLSDREGPLHF
TGCGCCAGCAGCTTATCGGACAGGGAAGGGCCCCTCCACTTT
>TRBD1|TRBJ2-1|few|TRBV14
CASSRDRARLNEQFF
TGTGCCAGCAGCCGAGACAGGGCTCGGTTAAATGAGCAGTTCTTC
>TRBD1|TRBJ1-6|few|TRBV18
CASSLIQGALAPLHF
TGTGCCAGCTCACTAATTCAGGGGGCCTTAGCTCCCCTCCACTTT
>.|TRBJ2-1|.|TRBV7-2
CASSLSPRANEQFF
TGTGCCAGCAGTCTAAGCCCTAGGGCCAATGAGCAGTTCTTC
>.|TRBJ2-6|.|TRBV27
CASSFKGSGANVLTF
TGTGCCAGCAGTTTCAAAGGGTCAGGGGCCAACGTCCTGACTTTC
>.|TRBJ1-4|.|TRBV2
CASRIKGEKLFF
TGTGCCAGCAGAATAAAGGGGGAAAAACTGTTTTTT
>.|TRBJ1-1|.|TRBV11-1
CASSSLGLEAFF
TGTGCCAGCAGCTCCCTCGGACTTGAAGCTTTCTTT
>TRBD1|TRBJ2-7|few|TRBV25-1
CASSGDSDDYEQYF
TGTGCCAGCAGTGGGGACAGCGATGATTACGAGCAGTACTTC
>.|TRBJ2-3|many|TRBV30
CAWSESADTQYF
TGTGCCTGGAGTGAGAGCGCGGATACGCAGTATTTT
>.|TRBJ2-1|many|TRBV29-1
CSVDGRRDEQFF
TGCAGCGTTGACGGCAGGAGGGATGAGCAGTTCTTC
>.|TRBJ2-7|.|TRBV5-1
CASSLRVGTRQPYEQYF
TGCGCCAGCAGCTTGCGCGTCGGGACTCGCCAACCCTACGAGCAGTACTTC
>.|TRBJ1-4|.|TRBV4-2
CASSHPGRQANEKLFF
TGTGCCAGCAGCCACCCCGGAAGACAGGCTAATGAAAAACTGTTTTTT
>.|TRBJ2-7|.|TRBV9
CASSVDQGTDEQYF
TGTGCCAGCAGCGTAGACCAGGGGACGGACGAGCAGTACTTC
>.|TRBJ2-4|.|TRBV28
CASSLDSRRAKNIQYF
TGTGCCAGCAGTTTGGACAGCCGTCGAGCCAAAAACATTCAGTACTTC
>.|TRBJ1-2|many|TRBV28
CATPSLGGLNYGYTF
TGTGCCACCCCTAGCCTGGGGGGGCTGAACTATGGCTACACCTTC
>TRBD1|TRBJ2-2|many|TRBV7-3
CASRQTGTGGSGELFF
TGTGCCAGCAGACAGACCGGGACAGGGGGATCCGGGGAGCTGTTTTTT